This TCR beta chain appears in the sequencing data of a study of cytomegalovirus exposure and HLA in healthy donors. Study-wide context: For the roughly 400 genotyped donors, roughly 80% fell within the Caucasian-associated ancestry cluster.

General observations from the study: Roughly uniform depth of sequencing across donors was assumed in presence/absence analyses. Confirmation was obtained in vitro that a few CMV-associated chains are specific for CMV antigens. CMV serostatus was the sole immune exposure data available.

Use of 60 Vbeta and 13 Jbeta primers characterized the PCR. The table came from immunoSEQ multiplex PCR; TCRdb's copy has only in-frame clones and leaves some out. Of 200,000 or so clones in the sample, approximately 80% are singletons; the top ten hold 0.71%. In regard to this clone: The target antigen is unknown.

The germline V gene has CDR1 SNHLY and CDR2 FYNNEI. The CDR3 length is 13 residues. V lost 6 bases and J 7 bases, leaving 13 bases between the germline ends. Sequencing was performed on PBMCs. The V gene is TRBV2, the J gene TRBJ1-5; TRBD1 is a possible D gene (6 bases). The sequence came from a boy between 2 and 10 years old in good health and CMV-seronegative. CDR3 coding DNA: TGTGCCAGCAGGGACGCAGGGGTCCAGCCCCAGCATTTT. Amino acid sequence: CASRDAGVQPQHF.